This T cell receptor (beta chain) derives from a study of blood T cell repertoires in COVID-19. Under the authors' procedure: Amplification of reference gene primers provided the estimated nucleated cell counts. Clones were read by immunoSEQ multiplex PCR, and TCRdb kept only the in-frame ones, dropping some. The V and J calls and the clone size are those of that table, but D and trimming were determined from the DNA. This table holds 200,000 to 250,000 clones, approximately 86% found once. For this clone: The same CDR3 arises from other DNA sequences in this sample as well.

Germline trimming cut 2 bases from V and 4 bases from J; bases unmatched to any gene: 3. CDR3 size: 14 residues. Germline-derived CDR1 and CDR2 are SGHRS and YFSETQ. V is TRBV5-1 and J is TRBJ1-1; 9 bases align to TRBD1. Sequenced: peripheral blood. The source is a man aged 18 to 29 with active or convalescent COVID-19. For the CDR3, the DNA is TGCGCCAGCAGCTTACAGGGGGCGAGCACTGAAGCTTTCTTT. This gives the protein CASSLQGASTEAFF.